The 30 T cell receptor delta chains below come from one sample, sequenced in a study of gamma-delta T cells after stem cell transplantation (dated by TCRdb to about 2016). The library was generated by RT-PCR. This sample was sequenced with an Illumina MiSeq. TCRdb reprocessed the public data with the CATT caller; entries with the same nucleotide sequence were combined afterwards. The sample contains over 850 delta-chain clones, 3.8% of them found a single time. The ten largest clones take up about half of the sample. Input material: gamma-delta T cells. These receptors originate from a human donor. It is not recorded whose cells these are; they may come from a transplant donor.

About this clone: The TCRdb protein, from a much larger clone, departs from this DNA's translation at residue 5, likely by read error; the protein shown derives from the DNA. The J gene is TRDJ1, the V gene TRDV2; 12 bases are shared with TRDD3. J gave up 0 bases and V 3 bases, and 13 bases lay outside the gene matches. The CDR3 length is 19 residues. Germline-derived CDR1 and CDR2 are GEAIGNYY and EKD. Here the CDR3 DNA reads TGTGCCTGTGACGCCGTGAGCACTGGGGGATACACGAACACCGATAAACTCATCTTT. Translating it yields CACDAVSTGGYTNTDKLIF.

This clone is classed as medium-sized (0.01 to 0.1%). The chain couples TRDV2 to TRDJ3; 13 bases are a match to TRDD3. The ends lost 4 bases at V and 0 bases at J; junction bases unmatched: 5. Germline V gene sequence: CDR1 GEAIGNYY, CDR2 EKD. This CDR3 has 19 amino acids. The CDR3 sequence: CACDTGGYAGSWDTRQMFF. The DNA of the CDR3 is TGTGCCTGTGATACTGGGGGATACGCGGGCTCCTGGGACACCCGACAGATGTTTTTC.

This clone has just a few counts. The V call is TRDV1, the J call TRDJ1; TRDD3 agrees at 7 bases. Trimming cost V 5 bases and J 0 bases; bases outside gene matches: 24. The germline V gene has CDR1 TSWWSYY and CDR2 QGS. This CDR3 region has 21 residues. CDR3 nucleotide sequence: TGTGCTCTTGGGACCATCCTATTCTGGGAGGACTGGGGCAAGTACACCGATAAACTCATCTTT. Translating it yields CALGTILFWEDWGKYTDKLIF.

This clone has more than one count but fewer than ten. This DNA translates differently at residue 13 from the TCRdb protein, which is that of a much larger clone; a read error is likely, and the protein shown is the DNA's own translation. This chain links TRDV2 with TRDJ1; TRDD3 matches at 11 bases. Unmatched junction bases numbered 11, after V lost 0 bases and J lost 3 bases. Germline values: CDR1 GEAIGNYY, CDR2 EKD. CDR3 length: 18 amino acids. The CDR3: CACDTVGLGDIVADKLIF. In DNA, the CDR3 is TGTGCCTGTGACACCGTCGGACTGGGGGATATTGTCGCCGATAAACTCATCTTT.

This clone turned up a few times. It is likely a read error: a sequence one base away is far more abundant. The rearrangement joins TRDV2 to TRDJ1; TRDD3 agrees at 9 bases. The CDR3 totals 14 residues. CDR1 is GEAIGNYY and CDR2 is EKD in the germline V gene. The CDR3: CASDKLGDTDKLTF. The CDR3 region has the DNA TGTGCCTCTGACAAACTGGGGGACACCGATAAACTCACCTTT.

By share, this clone ranks as medium-sized. With only one base between it and a far larger clone, this is likely a read error. This same CDR3 is encoded by further DNA sequences in the sample. The chain combines TRDV2 with TRDJ3, with 12 bases fitting TRDD3. Germline V gene sequence: CDR1 GEAIGNYY, CDR2 EKD. The CDR3 runs to 21 residues. The CDR3: CACDPAEAGGYGSWDTRQMFF. The CDR3 region has the DNA TGTGCCTGTGACCCCGCGGAGGCTGGGGGATACGGCTCCTGGGATACCCGACAGATGTTTTTC.

There are a few counts of this clone. TCRdb shows a much larger clone's protein in place of this DNA's translation, and the two differ at residue 8, likely through a read error; the protein shown is translated from the DNA. The chain employs TRDV2 and TRDJ1, with no clear D. Per the germline V gene, CDR1 is GEAIGNYY and CDR2 is EKD. There are 16 residues in the CDR3. The ends were cut back, 1 base at V and 0 bases at J, with 14 bases in the middle. The CDR3 region has the DNA TGTGCCTGTGACACGGTGCTGGAGGGTAACACCGATAAACTCATCTTT. Protein sequence: CACDTVLEGNTDKLIF.

Notes on this clone: A read error likely explains this, since a far larger clone differs by one base. Distinct nucleotide sequences in the sample also encode this CDR3. This chain links TRDV2 with TRDJ1; D call uncertain. CDR3 length equals 21 residues. Germline V gene sequence: CDR1 GEAIGNYY, CDR2 EKD. For the CDR3, the DNA is TGTGCCTGTGACACCCTCCCCGTTGAGAGTGGGTGGAAACGCCACACCGACAAACTCATCTTT. Protein: CACDTLPVESGWKRHTDKLIF.

A word on this clone: A much larger clone differs from this one at a single base, so this may be a read error. The sample contains more than one DNA sequence encoding this CDR3. The gene calls are TRDV2 and TRDJ1; D ambiguous. Trimming pared 1 base from V and 0 bases from J, leaving 23 bases between. Germline V gene sequence: CDR1 GEAIGNYY, CDR2 EKD. This CDR3 is built from 19 residues. CDR3 in amino acids: CACDTLLNPGATYTDKLIF. In DNA, the CDR3 is TGTGCCTGTGACACACTCCTGAATCCGGGAGCTACGTACACCGATAAACTCATCTTT.

With regard to this clone: A single base is all that separates this from a far larger clone, so a read error is likely. The chain employs TRDV2 and TRDJ1; 11 bases line up with TRDD3. V shed 3 bases, J shed 11 bases, and the junction held 25 bases outside the gene matches. Germline CDR1 GEAIGNYY, CDR2 EKD. The length of the CDR3 is 19 residues. The CDR3 DNA sequence: TGTGCCTGTGACCCCATGCCCGGTCTGGGGGATACCGGAGGGTCTAACCTCATCTTT. It yields the protein CACDPMPGLGDTGGSNLIF.

Regarding this clone: A far larger clone is just one base off, so this is likely a read error. Other DNA sequences from this sample encode an identical CDR3 as well. This rearrangement joins TRDV2 to TRDJ1; D is perhaps TRDD3 (5 bases). The CDR3 has 13 residues. The germline V gene has CDR1 GEAIGNYY and CDR2 EKD. The CDR3 sequence is CACDSLVGDKLIF. CDR3 sequence (DNA): TGCGCCTGTGACTCATTGGTGGGGGATAAACTCATCTTT.

As to this clone: The same CDR3 can be traced to other DNA sequences in this sample. The chain is built from TRDV2 and TRDJ1; 9 nucleotides match TRDD2. The length of the CDR3 is 21 residues. J gave up 3 bases and V 3 bases, and 25 bases lay outside the gene matches. The germline V gene has CDR1 GEAIGNYY and CDR2 EKD. In DNA, the CDR3 is TGTGCCTGTGACCCGATCTCCCTTCCTACGGGGGATGGTGGATCCCCCGATAAACTCATCTTT. This sequence encodes CACDPISLPTGDGGSPDKLIF.

This clone has just a few counts. This may arise from a read error, as a much more abundant clone is one base away. This specimen includes other DNA sequences encoding the same CDR3. The chain combines TRDV2 with TRDJ1; 8 nucleotides match TRDD3. Germline V gives CDR1 GEAIGNYY, CDR2 EKD. This CDR3 contains 18 residues. DNA of the CDR3: TGTGCCTGTGACACCGTTCCCTCCCGGGGGATAGGCCGAGATAAACTCATCTTC. Translated: CACDTVPSRGIGRDKLIF.

By share of the sample, this clone is medium-sized. The V and J genes are TRDV2 and TRDJ1, with TRDD3 matching over 10 bases. The CDR3 runs to 19 residues. The germline V gene encodes CDR1 GEAIGNYY and CDR2 EKD. V lost 0 bases to trimming and J lost 3 bases; unmatched junction nucleotides: 15. In nucleotides, the CDR3 is TGTGCCTGTGACACCGTACGTACTGGGGGATCCCCCCCGTCCGATAAACTCATCTTT. Translation gives CACDTVRTGGSPPSDKLIF.

In its sample, this clone ranks as large (0.1 to 1%). The sample carries other DNA sequences with the same CDR3. As DNA, the CDR3 is TGTGCCTGTGACTACACTGGAAGTGGGGGATACGCTGCTGACGGGGACACCCGACAGATGTTTTTC. Translation: CACDYTGSGGYAADGDTRQMFF. The chain uses TRDV2 and TRDJ3; TRDD3 matches at 11 bases. Looked up from germline, CDR1 is GEAIGNYY and CDR2 is EKD. Germline trimming cut 3 bases from V and 5 bases from J; bases unmatched to any gene: 20. This CDR3 has 22 residues.

As for this clone: The protein recorded in TCRdb matches a much larger clone and deviates from this DNA's translation at residue 4, suggesting a read error; the protein here is obtained by translating the DNA. CDR3 nucleotides: TGTGCCTGTAACTCTCTTACTGGGGGATTGGGCCCCGATAAACTCATCTTT. Its protein product is CACNSLTGGLGPDKLIF. This chain connects TRDV2 to TRDJ1, with 10 bases fitting TRDD3. CDR1 is GEAIGNYY, CDR2 EKD, per germline. The trim removed 6 bases at V and 3 bases at J, leaving 15 bases unmatched. This CDR3 region has 17 residues.

This clone was counted only a few times. One base separates it from a far larger clone, so it is likely a read error. Other nucleotide sequences in the sample specify the same CDR3. The CDR3: CASDKLGDTDKLIF. CDR3 nucleotide sequence: TGTGCCTCTGACAAACTGGGGGACACTGATAAACTCATCTTT. The chain couples TRDV2 to TRDJ1; 9 nucleotides line up with TRDD3. Germline loops: CDR1 GEAIGNYY, CDR2 EKD. CDR3 length: 14 amino acids.

In its sample, this clone is medium-sized. A much larger clone differs by one base, so this may be a read error. The chain combines TRDV2 with TRDJ1; D is unclear. CDR3 length: 15 residues. The germline gives CDR1 GEAIGNYY, CDR2 EKD. The CDR3 sequence is CACDAIKSLTDNLIF. DNA for the CDR3: TGTGCCTGTGACGCGATCAAATCTCTCACCGATAACCTCATCTTT.

This clone showed up just a few times. TCRdb's entry gives the protein of a much larger clone, which mismatches this DNA's translation at residue 15, likely from a read error; the protein reported here is translated from the DNA. The chain has TRDV2 and TRDJ1; tentatively, D is TRDD3 (7 bases). The CDR3 sequence is 20 residues long. CDR1 and CDR2 from the germline V gene are GEAIGNYY and EKD. V gave up 0 bases and J gave up 4 bases, with 29 bases separating them. CDR3 DNA sequence: TGTGCCTGTGACACCGTTTCTTTCCTAAAGGCTGGGGGGATCAACGATAAACTCATCTTT. Translating it yields CACDTVSFLKAGGINDKLIF.

This clone has just a few counts. This DNA's translation and the protein TCRdb lists, from a much larger clone, do not match at residue 10, likely due to a read error; the protein shown is translated from the DNA. The J gene is TRDJ1, the V gene TRDV2, with 7 bases identical to TRDD3. Trimming cost V 3 bases and J 0 bases; bases outside gene matches: 12. Germline V lookup: CDR1 GEAIGNYY, CDR2 EKD. The CDR3 has 17 residues. Here the CDR3 DNA reads TGTGCCTGTGACCCCATTAGTACTGGGGTAAACACCGATAAACTCATCTTT. This sequence encodes CACDPISTGVNTDKLIF.

The chain employs TRDV2 and TRDJ1, with D possibly matching TRDD3 (6 bases). Germline CDR1 is GEAIGNYY and CDR2 is EKD. The CDR3 consists of 16 residues. V lost 2 bases and J lost 3, with 18 bases in between. In nucleotides, the CDR3 is TGTGCCTGTGACAACTTGGGGGCTAATCTGTCCGATAAACTCATCTTT. This sequence encodes CACDNLGANLSDKLIF.

Comment on this clone: With only one base between it and a far larger clone, this is likely a read error. Within the sample, other DNA sequences also encode this same CDR3. The J gene is TRDJ1, the V gene TRDV2; the match to TRDD3 covers 13 bases. Germline lookup yields CDR1 GEAIGNYY and CDR2 EKD. The CDR3 length is 19 residues. The CDR3 is CACDGILGDTRADTDKLIF. Here the CDR3 DNA reads TGTGCCTGTGACGGGATACTGGGGGATACGCGGGCGGACACCGATAAGCTCATCTTT.

In regard to this clone: A much more abundant neighbour one base away suggests this may be a read error. The identical CDR3 is also encoded by other nucleotide sequences in the sample. This chain connects TRDV2 to TRDJ3, with TRDD3 matching over 7 bases. Germline V gene sequence: CDR1 GEAIGNYY, CDR2 EKD. J was trimmed by 0 bases and V by 0 bases; bases with no gene match: 7. The CDR3 contains 19 residues. CDR3 region: CACDTVLGESSWDTRQMFF. CDR3 nucleotides: TGTGCCTGTGACACCGTATTGGGGGAGAGCTCCTGGGACACCCGACAGATGTTTTTC.

This clone was detected a few times. A clone one base away is much larger, so this may be a read error. The chain carries TRDV2 and TRDJ1; 8 bases align to TRDD3. CDR1 is GEAIGNYY and CDR2 is EKD in the germline V gene. This CDR3 region has 22 residues. The CDR3 sequence is CACDPIGQTGGSSGPHTDRLIF. The CDR3 bases are TGTGCCTGTGACCCAATTGGTCAAACTGGGGGTTCCTCAGGACCGCACACCGATAGACTCATCTTT.

As concerns this clone: The translation of this DNA and the TCRdb protein of a much larger clone differ at residue 3, probably owing to a read error; the protein shown here is translated from the DNA. V is TRDV2 and J is TRDJ1; the match to TRDD3 covers 8 bases. The CDR3 totals 17 residues. CDR1 is GEAIGNYY, CDR2 EKD, per germline. The CDR3 loop reads CARDPVLGARYTDKLIF. The CDR3 DNA sequence: TGTGCCCGTGACCCTGTACTGGGGGCCAGGTACACCGATAAACTCATCTTT.

Comments on this clone: Given a much more abundant clone one base away, this may be a read error. The rearrangement uses TRDV2 and TRDJ1, with 11 nucleotides matching TRDD3. The germline gives CDR1 GEAIGNYY, CDR2 EKD. CDR3 length equals 19 residues. The CDR3 loop reads CACDTAERGGGYESDRLIF. CDR3 coding DNA: TGTGCCTGTGACACCGCTGAGCGTGGTGGGGGATACGAGTCCGATAGACTCATCTTT.

A word on this clone: A far larger clone is one nucleotide away, so this likely arose from a read error. The sample contains more than one DNA sequence encoding this CDR3. V and J are TRDV2 and TRDJ3, with TRDD3 matching 12 bases. Per germline, CDR1 GEAIGNYY and CDR2 EKD. The CDR3 runs 21 residues. CDR3 region: CACDPAEAGGYGSWDTRQMFF. For the CDR3, the DNA is TGTGCCTGTGACCCCGCGGAGGCTGGGGGATACGGCTCCTGGGACACACGACAGATGTTTTTC.

A few counts support this clone. The chain links TRDV1 to TRDJ1; TRDD3 matches 9 bases. The CDR3 runs 20 residues. Germline V gene data show CDR1 as TSWWSYY and CDR2 as QGS. The V segment lost 0 bases and the J segment 1 base; nucleotides outside the gene matches: 15. Written as DNA, the CDR3 is TGTGCTCTTGGGGAACTAGGCAACCTTCCTCCTGGGGGATCCACCGATAAACTCATCTTT. Protein product: CALGELGNLPPGGSTDKLIF.

This clone has only a few counts. A read error may account for a junction end that differs from germline. The V gene is TRDV2, the J gene TRDJ3, with D possibly matching TRDD3 (5 bases). CDR1 and CDR2 (germline): GEAIGNYY, EKD. The CDR3 has 18 residues. CDR3 bases: TGTGCCCGTGACACCGCTGGGACCCACTCCCGGGACACCCGACAGATGTTTTTC. Protein: CARDTAGTHSRDTRQMFF.

This clone has more than one count but fewer than ten. A much larger clone sits a single nucleotide away, making a read error possible. Other nucleotide sequences from this sample produce the same CDR3. The gene calls are TRDV2 and TRDJ3; TRDD3 aligns across 9 bases. The CDR3 is 21 amino acids. CDR1 and CDR2 (germline): GEAIGNYY, EKD. DNA of the CDR3: TGTGCCTGCGACACCGTTCCCCCACTGGGGGAAAGCTCCTGGGACACCCGACAGATGTTTTTC. Translating it yields CACDTVPPLGESSWDTRQMFF.